This TCR beta chain was sequenced during a study of control samples from healthy donors and cancer patients. The ends were cut back, 4 bases at V and 2 bases at J, with 11 bases in the middle. Germline-derived CDR1 and CDR2 are MGHRA and YSYEKL. CDR3 length: 15 residues. Sequencing was performed with immunoSEQ multiplex PCR; in TCRdb, only in-frame clones are kept and a portion is missing. The table includes roughly 150,000 clones, about 93% detected once. The TCR originated in a man aged 50 to 60 in good health. Sequenced material: blood. This rearrangement joins TRBV4-1 to TRBJ1-4, with D perhaps matching TRBD1 (5 bases). The CDR3 DNA is TGCGCCAGCAGCCTCCCGGGGGGTACTAATGAAAAACTGTTTTTT. It specifies CASSLPGGTNEKLFF.